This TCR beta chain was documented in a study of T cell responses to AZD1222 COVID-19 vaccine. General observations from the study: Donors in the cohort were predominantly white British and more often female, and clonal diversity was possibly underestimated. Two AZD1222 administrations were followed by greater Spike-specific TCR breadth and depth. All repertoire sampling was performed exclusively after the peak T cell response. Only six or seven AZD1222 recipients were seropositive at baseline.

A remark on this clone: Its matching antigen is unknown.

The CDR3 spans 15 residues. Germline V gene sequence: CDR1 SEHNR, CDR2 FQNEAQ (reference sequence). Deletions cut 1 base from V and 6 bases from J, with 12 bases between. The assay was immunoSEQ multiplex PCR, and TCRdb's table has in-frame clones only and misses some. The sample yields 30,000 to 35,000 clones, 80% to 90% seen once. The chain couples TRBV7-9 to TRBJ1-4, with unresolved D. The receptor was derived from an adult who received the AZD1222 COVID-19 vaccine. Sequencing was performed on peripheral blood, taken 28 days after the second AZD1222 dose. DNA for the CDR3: TGTGCCAGCAGCTTAGTTGCGGGGAGCCATGAAAAACTGTTTTTT. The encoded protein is CASSLVAGSHEKLFF.